Listed below are T cell receptor beta chains from one sample, sequenced in a study of blood T cell repertoires in COVID-19. The repertoire was sequenced with immunoSEQ multiplex PCR; TCRdb's copy has only in-frame clones and lacks some. The repertoire holds over 200,000 clones, with around four fifths as singletons. Source material: peripheral blood. Every receptor here comes from a woman in her seventies with active or convalescent COVID-19. CDR3s include the opening cysteine and the closing phenylalanine or tryptophan. D genes are given only for firm matches. Size is omitted from some rows. Given values are once, few, many or a class for expanded clones.

d_call j_call clone_size v_call cdr3_aa cdr3_nt
NA TRBJ2-3 NA TRBV7-9 CASTPGGSTDTQYF TGTGCCAGCACCCCTGGGGGCAGCACAGATACGCAGTATTTT
TRBD1 TRBJ2-7 NA TRBV7-8 CASSGDRGYEQYF TGTGCCAGCAGCGGGGACAGGGGCTACGAGCAGTACTTC
NA TRBJ2-2 NA TRBV13 CASSAGRPSGELFF TGTGCCAGCTCGGCCGGGAGACCTTCCGGGGAGCTGTTTTTT
NA TRBJ1-1 NA TRBV18 CASSLMGGSTEAFF TGTGCCAGCTCACTCATGGGGGGTAGCACTGAAGCTTTCTTT
TRBD1 TRBJ2-6 once TRBV28 CASSSGGSGANVLTF TGTGCCAGCAGCTCAGGGGGCTCTGGGGCCAACGTCCTGACTTTC
NA TRBJ2-1 NA TRBV5-1 CASSLTGFGTYNEQFF TGCGCCAGCAGCTTGACCGGGTTCGGGACCTACAATGAGCAGTTCTTC
NA TRBJ2-4 NA TRBV18 CASSPQGKRNIQYF TGTGCCAGCTCACCACAGGGGAAGAGAAACATTCAGTACTTC
TRBD1 TRBJ1-6 NA TRBV19 CASSPQGIMSPLHF TGTGCCAGTAGTCCACAGGGGATTATGTCACCCCTCCACTTT
TRBD1 TRBJ1-1 NA TRBV27 CASSPRDRGSLNTEAFF TGTGCCAGCAGCCCCCGGGACAGGGGGTCCTTGAACACTGAAGCTTTCTTT
TRBD1 TRBJ1-3 once TRBV15 CATTKTGGQDTIYF TGTGCCACCACCAAGACAGGGGGCCAGGACACCATATATTTT
NA TRBJ2-6 NA TRBV5-4 CASSFGQLQAGANVLTF TGTGCCAGCAGCTTCGGACAGCTCCAGGCTGGGGCCAACGTCCTGACTTTC
NA TRBJ1-1 few TRBV28 CASSLSGLGHTEAFF TGTGCCAGCAGTTTATCGGGTTTGGGTCACACTGAAGCTTTCTTT
NA TRBJ2-1 NA TRBV10-2 CASISAGEVNEQFF TGCGCCAGCATTAGTGCTGGGGAGGTGAATGAGCAGTTCTTC
NA TRBJ1-4 NA TRBV28 CASSFGEKLFF TGTGCCAGCAGTTTCGGTGAAAAACTGTTTTTT
NA TRBJ2-3 NA TRBV5-1 CASSFNRVDTQYF TGCGCCAGCAGCTTTAACCGGGTGGATACGCAGTATTTT